This T cell receptor beta chain was captured by sequencing in a study of shared clonotypes between healthy human individuals. Overall study: The people who gave samples were a couple of women and a few men aged 18 to 49.

In the naive CD8 group, cells lacked CD45RO and were positively selected for CCR7, so terminally differentiated effector memory CD45RA+ cells were left out. Clones were sequenced by immunoSEQ multiplex PCR, and TCRdb holds only the in-frame ones, with some missing. The table lists 800,000 or so clones, approximately 97% of them singletons. On this clone itself: The antigen remains unidentified.

Study observations and caveats: Naive subsets tended to show greater estimated richness than memory subsets. Only blood was sampled; tissue repertoires likely differ.

This CDR3 has 16 amino acids. Trimming removed 0 bases from V and 5 bases from J; junction bases left unmatched: 10. Germline V gene lookup returns CDR1 SGHDN and CDR2 FVKESK. This clonotype was sampled from a man aged 25-40 years in good health. This chain connects TRBV14 to TRBJ2-7; 7 bases are a match to TRBD2. Input material: naive CD8+ T cells sorted from blood. The CDR3 DNA follows: TGTGCCAGCAGCCAAGATGGGAGCGGGATTCACCACGAGCAGTACTTC. Translating gives CASSQDGSGIHHEQYF.